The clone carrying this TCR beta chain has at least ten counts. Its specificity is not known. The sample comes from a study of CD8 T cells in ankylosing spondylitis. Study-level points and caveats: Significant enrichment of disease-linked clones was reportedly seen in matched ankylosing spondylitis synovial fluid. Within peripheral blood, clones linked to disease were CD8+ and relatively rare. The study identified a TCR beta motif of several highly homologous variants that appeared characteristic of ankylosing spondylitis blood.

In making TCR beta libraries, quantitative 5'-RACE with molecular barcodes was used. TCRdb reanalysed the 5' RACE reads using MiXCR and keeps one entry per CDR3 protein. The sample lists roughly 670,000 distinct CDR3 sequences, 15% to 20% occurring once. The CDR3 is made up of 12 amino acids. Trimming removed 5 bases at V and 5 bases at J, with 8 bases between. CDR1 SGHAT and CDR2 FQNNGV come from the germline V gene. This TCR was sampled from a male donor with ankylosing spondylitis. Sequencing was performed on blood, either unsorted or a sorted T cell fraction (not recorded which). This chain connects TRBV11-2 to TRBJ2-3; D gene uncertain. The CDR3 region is CASSPLGDTQYF. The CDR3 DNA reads TGTGCCAGCAGCCCCCTGGGAGATACGCAGTATTTT.